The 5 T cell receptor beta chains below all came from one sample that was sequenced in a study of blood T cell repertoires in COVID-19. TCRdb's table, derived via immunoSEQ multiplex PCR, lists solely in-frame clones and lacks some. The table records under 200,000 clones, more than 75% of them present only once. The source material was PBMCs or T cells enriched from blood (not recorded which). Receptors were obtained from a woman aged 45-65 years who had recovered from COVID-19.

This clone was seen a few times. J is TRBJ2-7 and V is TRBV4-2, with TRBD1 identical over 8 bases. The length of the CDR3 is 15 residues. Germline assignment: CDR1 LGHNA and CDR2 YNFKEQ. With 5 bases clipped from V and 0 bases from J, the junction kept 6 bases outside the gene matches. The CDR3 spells CASSEGTGDSYEQYF. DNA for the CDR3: TGTGCCAGCAGCGAAGGGACAGGCGACTCCTACGAGCAGTACTTC.

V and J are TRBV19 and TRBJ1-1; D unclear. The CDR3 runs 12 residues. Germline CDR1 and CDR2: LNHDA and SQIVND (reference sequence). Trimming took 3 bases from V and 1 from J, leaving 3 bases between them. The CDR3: CASSISNTEAFF. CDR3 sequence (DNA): TGTGCCAGTAGTATCTCGAACACTGAAGCTTTCTTT.

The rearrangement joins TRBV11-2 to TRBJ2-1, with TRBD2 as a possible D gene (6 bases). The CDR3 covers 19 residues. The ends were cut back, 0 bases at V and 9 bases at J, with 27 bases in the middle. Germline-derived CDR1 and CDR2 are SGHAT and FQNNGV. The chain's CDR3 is CASSLDQTPGLPRGGEQFF. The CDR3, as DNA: TGTGCCAGCAGCTTAGATCAGACCCCGGGACTCCCTCGGGGCGGTGAGCAGTTCTTC.

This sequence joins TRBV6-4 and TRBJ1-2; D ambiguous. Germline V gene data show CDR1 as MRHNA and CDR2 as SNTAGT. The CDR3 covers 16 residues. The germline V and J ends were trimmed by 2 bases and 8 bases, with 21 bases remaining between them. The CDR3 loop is CASSDPPDFPASGYTF. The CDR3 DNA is TGTGCCAGCAGTGACCCACCAGACTTCCCCGCCAGCGGCTACACCTTC.

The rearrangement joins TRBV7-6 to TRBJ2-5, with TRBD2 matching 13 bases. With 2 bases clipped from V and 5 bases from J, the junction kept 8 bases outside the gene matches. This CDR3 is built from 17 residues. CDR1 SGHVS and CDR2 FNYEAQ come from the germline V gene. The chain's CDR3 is CASSLRLGLAGVETQYF. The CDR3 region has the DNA TGTGCCAGCAGCTTAAGATTAGGACTAGCGGGGGTTGAGACCCAGTACTTC.